This T cell receptor (beta chain) was obtained from a study of blood T cell repertoires in COVID-19. About the research overall: T cells, B-cell-depleted T cells, or PBMCs provided the cDNA or gDNA that served as material.

CDR3 length: 16 residues. Assay used: immunoSEQ multiplex PCR; TCRdb lists only in-frame clones, some missing. The profile covers roughly 670,000 clones, with approximately 90% appearing a single time and roughly 0.26% taken by the ten largest. This clone was picked up one time. This receptor was obtained from a woman aged 18-29 years with acute or convalescent COVID-19. The chain is built from TRBV21-1 and TRBJ1-5; the DNA was not compared with TRBD1, the D call given in the table. TRBV21-1 counts as a pseudogene. Material: peripheral blood. The CDR3 spells CASSKGGRGLWQPQHF. In DNA, the CDR3 is TGTGCCAGCAGCAAAGGAGGAAGGGGCTTGTGGCAGCCCCAGCATTTT.